This TCR beta chain was identified during a study of cytomegalovirus exposure and HLA in healthy donors. Study in general: The Caucasian-associated ancestry cluster held 80% to 90% of roughly 370 genotyped donors.

Both 60 Vbeta primers and 13 Jbeta primers went into the PCR. Profiled with immunoSEQ multiplex PCR; TCRdb holds only in-frame clones, not every one. Among 95,000 to 110,000 clones listed, around 76% were seen once. Points from the study as a whole: HLA allele associations emerged for about 16,000 TCR beta sequences in a later analysis, at 0.05 false discovery rate. Versus the approximately 670-donor mean, an Asian-associated ancestry cluster reportedly showed fewer N-insertions in a later analysis. 164 TCR beta chains were listed as cytomegalovirus-associated.

On this clone itself: Its antigen is unidentified.

Germline V CDR1 and CDR2: SGHAT, FQNNGV. Trimming pared 4 bases from V and 5 bases from J, leaving 17 bases between. CDR3 length: 15 residues. The chain combines TRBV11-2 with TRBJ2-5; perhaps TRBD2 as D (7 bases). The source of this sequence is a man aged 18 to 29 in good health and CMV-seronegative. The sequenced sample was PBMCs. Here the CDR3 reads CASSSPGGVGETQYF. The CDR3 DNA sequence: TGTGCCAGCAGCTCACCGGGGGGCGTAGGGGAGACCCAGTACTTC.